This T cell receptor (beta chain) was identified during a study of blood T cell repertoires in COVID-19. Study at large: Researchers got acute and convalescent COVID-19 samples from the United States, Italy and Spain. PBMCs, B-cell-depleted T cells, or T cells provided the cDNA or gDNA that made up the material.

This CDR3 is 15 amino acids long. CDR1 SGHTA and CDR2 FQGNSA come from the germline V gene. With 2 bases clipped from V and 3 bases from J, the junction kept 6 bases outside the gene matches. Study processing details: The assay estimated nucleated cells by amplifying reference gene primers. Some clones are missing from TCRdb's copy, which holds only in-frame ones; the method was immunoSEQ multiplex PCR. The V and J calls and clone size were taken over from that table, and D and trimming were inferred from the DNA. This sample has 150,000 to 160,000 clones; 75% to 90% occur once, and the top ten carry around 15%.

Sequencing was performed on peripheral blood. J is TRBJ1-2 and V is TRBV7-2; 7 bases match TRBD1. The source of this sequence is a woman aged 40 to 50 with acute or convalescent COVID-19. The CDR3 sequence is CASSLLTGTDYGYTF. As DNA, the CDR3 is TGTGCCAGCAGCTTACTAACCGGGACAGACTATGGCTACACCTTC.